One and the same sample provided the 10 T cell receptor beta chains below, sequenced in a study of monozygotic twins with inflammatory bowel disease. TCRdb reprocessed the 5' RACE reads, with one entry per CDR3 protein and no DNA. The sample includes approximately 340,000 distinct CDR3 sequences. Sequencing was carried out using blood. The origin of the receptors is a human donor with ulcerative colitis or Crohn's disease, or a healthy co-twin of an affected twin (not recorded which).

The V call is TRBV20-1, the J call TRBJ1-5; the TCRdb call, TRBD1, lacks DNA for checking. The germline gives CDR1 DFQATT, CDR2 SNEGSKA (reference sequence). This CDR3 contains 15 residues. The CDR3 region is CSARAGEQGNQPQHF.

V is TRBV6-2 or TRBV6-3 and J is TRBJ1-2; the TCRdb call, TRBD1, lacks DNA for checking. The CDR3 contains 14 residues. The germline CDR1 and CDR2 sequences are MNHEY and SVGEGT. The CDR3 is CASSNRGTGYGYTF.

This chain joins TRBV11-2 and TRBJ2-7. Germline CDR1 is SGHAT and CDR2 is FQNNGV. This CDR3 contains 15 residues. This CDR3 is CASSHDPGLIYEQYF.

The CDR3 reads CSASDWGNSGGLGYTF. J is TRBJ1-2 and V is TRBV20-1; checking the TCRdb D call of TRBD1 is not possible without DNA. CDR1 and CDR2 (germline): DFQATT, SNEGSKA (reference sequence). The CDR3 length is 16 residues.

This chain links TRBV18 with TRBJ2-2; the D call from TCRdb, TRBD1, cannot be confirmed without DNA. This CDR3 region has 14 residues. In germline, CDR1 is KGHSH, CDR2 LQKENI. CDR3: CATRSPGGTGELFF.

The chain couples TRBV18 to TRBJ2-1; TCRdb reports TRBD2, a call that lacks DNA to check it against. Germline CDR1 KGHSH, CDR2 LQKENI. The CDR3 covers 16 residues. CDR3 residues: CASSRNRDLRGNEQFF.

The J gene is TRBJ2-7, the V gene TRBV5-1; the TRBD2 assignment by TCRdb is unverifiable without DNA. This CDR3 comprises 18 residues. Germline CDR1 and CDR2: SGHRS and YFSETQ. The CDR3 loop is CASSFPSGRPSGSNEQYF. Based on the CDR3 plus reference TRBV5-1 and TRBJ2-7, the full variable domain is KAGVTQTPRYLIKTRGQQVTLSCSPISGHRSVSWYQQTPGQGLQFLFEYFSETQRNKGNFPGRFSGRQFSNSRSEMNVSTLELGDSALYLCASSFPSGRPSGSNEQYFGPGTRLTVT.

The CDR3 reads CASSETGPEKLFF. The chain recombines TRBV6-2 or TRBV6-3 with TRBJ1-4; TCRdb reports TRBD1, a call that lacks DNA to check it against. Germline assignment: CDR1 MNHEY and CDR2 SVGEGT. This CDR3 has 13 residues.

CDR3 amino acids: CASGSPGQGTYQETQYF. V and J are TRBV5-1 and TRBJ2-5; TCRdb returns TRBD1, unconfirmable since there is no DNA. This CDR3 has 17 amino acids. Germline-derived CDR1 and CDR2 are SGHRS and YFSETQ.

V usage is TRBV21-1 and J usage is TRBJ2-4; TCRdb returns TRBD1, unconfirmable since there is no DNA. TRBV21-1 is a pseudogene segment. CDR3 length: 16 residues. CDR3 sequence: CASSNQAGPPWNIQYF.